The next 11 T cell receptor beta chains were all read from a single sample in a study of identical twins. Each CDR3 protein gets one entry after TCRdb re-called the 5' RACE reads with MiXCR. The sample carries hundreds of thousands of distinct CDR3 sequences, around an eighth recorded once. These data also featured in a second study, about yellow fever vaccine responses in identical twins.

The sequenced sample was PBMCs. All receptors come from a woman between 18 and 29 years old in good health.

This clonotype has at least ten counts. This chain joins TRBV11-2 and TRBJ2-7; tentative D call: TRBD2 (6 bases). Germline V gene lookup returns CDR1 SGHAT and CDR2 FQNNGV. There are 14 residues in the CDR3. The V end lost 1 base, the J end lost 3 bases, and 10 bases lay between the germline ends. The CDR3 region has the DNA TGTGCCAGCAGCTTAGTGGGACTCTACTACGAGCAGTACTTC. It translates to CASSLVGLYYEQYF.

This clonotype showed up just a few times. The rearrangement links TRBV6-1 to TRBJ2-3; D ambiguous. The CDR3 extends over 15 amino acids. CDR1 is MNHNS and CDR2 is SASEGT in the germline V gene. The V and J ends lost 6 bases and 3 bases respectively, with 16 bases between them. The CDR3 loop reads CASSRSASHTDTQYF. The DNA of the CDR3 is TGTGCCAGCAGCAGGTCGGCCTCTCATACAGATACGCAGTATTTT.

This clonotype was picked up a small number of times. J is TRBJ2-2 and V is TRBV28; the match to TRBD2 covers 8 bases. This CDR3 is built from 17 residues. Germline V lookup: CDR1 MDHEN, CDR2 SYDVKM. V gave up 3 bases and J gave up 5 bases; unmatched junction bases: 11. The CDR3 region is CASSFGSGAVRTGELFF. The CDR3 bases are TGTGCCAGCAGTTTTGGTAGCGGGGCGGTTCGTACCGGGGAGCTGTTTTTT.

This clonotype was picked up many times. J is TRBJ2-1 and V is TRBV20-1, with a weak D call TRBD1 (6 bases). Trimming shortened V by 3 bases and J by 2 bases, and 17 bases separated the two germline ends. Germline CDR1 DFQATT, CDR2 SNEGSKA (reference sequence). The CDR3 length is 16 residues. The CDR3 bases are TGCAGTGCTAGTGGGCCAGGGGCTATAGCCTACAATGAGCAGTTCTTC. Its protein is CSASGPGAIAYNEQFF.

This clonotype was seen ten or more times. The chain's CDR3 is CASSSSGTQETQYF. The DNA for the CDR3 is TGCGCCAGCAGCTCATCCGGGACTCAAGAGACCCAGTACTTC. The V gene is TRBV5-1, the J gene TRBJ2-5; tentatively, D is TRBD2 (6 bases). The germline V and J ends were trimmed by 3 bases and 2 bases, with 11 bases remaining between them. Germline V CDR1 and CDR2: SGHRS, YFSETQ. This CDR3 is built from 14 residues.

The chain joins TRBV28 to TRBJ2-7, with D unresolved. This CDR3 region has 16 residues. Trimming took off 1 base at V and 1 base at J, with 14 bases between the two ends. Germline V CDR1 and CDR2: MDHEN, SYDVKM. The CDR3 region has the DNA TGTGCCAGCAGTTTATTCCACGTCGAGGCGTCCTACGAGCAGTACGTC. This translates into CASSLFHVEASYEQYV.

In this sample, this clonotype turned up many times. The V gene is TRBV24-1, the J gene TRBJ2-2; D may be TRBD1 (6 bases). CDR1 and CDR2 from the germline V gene are KGHDR and SFDVKD. The CDR3 is 15 amino acids. V was shortened by 3 bases and J by 6 bases, with 13 bases between the two germline ends. This CDR3 reads CATSDTGQGPGELFF. The CDR3 DNA follows: TGTGCCACCAGTGATACAGGGCAGGGGCCCGGGGAGCTGTTTTTT.

The chain carries TRBV29-1 and TRBJ2-1; D ambiguous. The CDR3 extends over 14 amino acids. Germline V gives CDR1 SQVTM, CDR2 ANQGSEA. V was clipped by 3 bases and J by 0 bases, with 9 bases between them. CDR3 residues: CSVEWQSSYNEQFF. The DNA for the CDR3 is TGCAGCGTTGAGTGGCAGAGCTCCTACAATGAGCAGTTCTTC.

The V and J genes are TRBV27 and TRBJ1-3; a possible D gene is TRBD1 (5 bases). Per the germline V gene, CDR1 is MNHEY and CDR2 is SMNVEV (reference sequence). CDR3 length: 15 amino acids. The V and J ends lost 5 bases and 0 bases respectively, with 11 bases between them. CDR3 region: CASSTGTGSGNTIYF. The CDR3 DNA follows: TGTGCCAGCAGTACCGGGACCGGCTCTGGAAACACCATATATTTT.

This clonotype was detected many times. The chain couples TRBV11-1 to TRBJ2-2; a possible D gene is TRBD2 (6 bases). The V gene's germline CDR1 is SGHAT and CDR2 FQDESV (reference sequence). V was pared by 5 bases and J by 0 bases, with 19 bases between. This CDR3 is built from 18 residues. CDR3 bases: TGTGCCAGCAGCCCGATCCCCGGCGGGGCCTCGAACACCGGGGAGCTGTTTTTT. Translated: CASSPIPGGASNTGELFF.

This clonotype has a handful of counts. This sequence joins TRBV29-1 and TRBJ2-4; unclear D gene. V was pared by 0 bases and J by 3 bases, with 24 bases between. Germline CDR1 SQVTM, CDR2 ANQGSEA. The CDR3 sequence is 19 residues long. CDR3 nucleotide sequence: TGCAGCGTTGAAGATTGCCCCTGGTGGAGTAGGACCTTCAAAAACATTCAGTACTTC. Its translation is CSVEDCPWWSRTFKNIQYF.